Below, one T cell receptor beta chain is given with its context. Its antigen remains undetermined. Base-call qualities are not available, and no considerably larger clone is one nucleotide away. Spanning cysteine to phenylalanine, the CDR3 consists of 18 amino acids. CDR3 DNA only is kept here, 54 bases in frame from base 1. The germline V gene encodes CDR1 SGHDN and CDR2 FVKESK. V is clipped by 2 bases and J by 5 bases, and the sequence between their germline boundaries is 21 bases long. The source of the sample is a study of blood T cell repertoires in COVID-19 (dated by TCRdb to the early 2020s). As for the study more broadly: Samples covering the acute and convalescent phases of COVID-19 were provided by collaborators in the United States, Italy and Spain. Where available, HLA class I and class II types were taken from metadata supplied by the sample provider and were not determined by assay-based typing. The sample metadata nearly always contained a de-identified subject ID, COVID-19 status, age in years and sex. Samples were obtained from the ongoing ImmuneRACE study (first 160 participants) and from about 1,300 subjects provided by 6 global collaborators. The material from the prospective study consisted of cDNA or gDNA derived from T cells, B-cell-depleted T cells, or PBMCs. Deeply sampled blood TCRbeta repertoires from subjects exposed to, actively infected with, or recovered from COVID-19 were included in the dataset. The repertoires were released in a freely available public database intended as a resource for research on the immune response to SARS-CoV-2.

TCRbeta CDR3 regions were amplified from genomic DNA by means of the immunoSEQ Assay, a bias-controlled multiplex PCR. Turning to the authors' computational methods: Within the assay, amplification of reference gene primers was used to estimate how many nucleated cells each sample contained. Sequence reads were collapsed and filtered to measure the absolute abundance of every unique TCRbeta CDR3 rearrangement. For each sample, productive Simpson clonality was calculated as the square root of Simpson's diversity index over productive rearrangements. Held by TCRdb, this immuneACCESS table contains in-frame sequences only and omits some clones. Under half of the omission traces to an unresolved V gene where checked; the cause of the rest is unknown. V, J and clone size are taken as reported in that table, and D and trimming were inferred from the DNA itself. The sample table shows about 200,000 clones, and approximately 80% are seen once. The ten largest clones represent 13% of the sample.

Each collaborating institution followed its own protocols to collect whole blood in K2EDTA tubes. Collaborator samples were shipped for TCRbeta analysis as frozen whole blood, isolated PBMCs, or DNA extracted from either sample type. General findings and caveats noted by the study authors: How much clinical and demographic metadata was included differed by source and by participant, and the metadata was provided uncurated.

The rearrangement combines TRBV14 with TRBJ2-2, with TRBD1 tentatively as D gene (5 bases match). The sequence derives from a human donor in a cohort sampled during active COVID-19. The source material was peripheral blood. CDR3 region: CASSQRRLGAGFTGELFF. The bases read TGTGCCAGCAGCCAACGGCGTCTCGGCGCAGGGTTTACCGGGGAGCTGTTTTTT.